This T cell receptor beta chain was recovered during a study of early T cells in non-severe SARS-CoV-2 infection. Study-wide findings and caveats: Private and CD4 specificities were missed by VDJdb matching, skewed to anti-spike CD8.

cDNA molecules, individually, were tagged with unique molecular identifiers. TCRdb reprocessed the 5' RACE reads with MiXCR, giving one entry per CDR3 protein. The sample has tens of thousands of distinct CDR3 sequences, roughly 5.2% seen once. The CDR3 has 15 residues. CDR1 and CDR2 (germline): KGHSH, LQKENI. The V gene end was trimmed by 6 bases and the J gene end by 6 bases; junction bases not matched to a gene: 6. This clonotype showed up many times. Its specificity is not known. This receptor was taken from an adult who was a healthcare worker with PCR-confirmed SARS-CoV-2 infection or an uninfected control (not recorded which). V gene TRBV18 combines with J gene TRBJ1-5; TRBD1 matches 12 bases. The sample comprised whole blood. The CDR3 loop reads CASSGGTGGVQPQHF. In nucleotides, the CDR3 is TGTGCCAGCTCGGGCGGGACAGGGGGCGTTCAGCCCCAGCATTTT.